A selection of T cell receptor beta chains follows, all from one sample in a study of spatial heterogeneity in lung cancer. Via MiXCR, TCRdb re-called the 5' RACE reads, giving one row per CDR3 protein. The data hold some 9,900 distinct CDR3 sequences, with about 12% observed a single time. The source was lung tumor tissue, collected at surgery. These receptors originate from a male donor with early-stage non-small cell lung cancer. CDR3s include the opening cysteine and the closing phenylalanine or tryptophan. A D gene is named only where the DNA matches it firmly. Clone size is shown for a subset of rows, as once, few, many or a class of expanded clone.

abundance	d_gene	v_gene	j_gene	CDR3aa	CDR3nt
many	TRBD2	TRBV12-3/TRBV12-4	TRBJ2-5	CASIPGGGETQYF	TGTGCCAGCATCCCGGGGGGAGGGGAGACCCAGTACTTC
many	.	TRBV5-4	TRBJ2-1	CASSLDYPSSSYNEQFF	TGTGCCAGCAGCTTGGACTATCCTTCTTCCTCCTACAATGAGCAGTTCTTC
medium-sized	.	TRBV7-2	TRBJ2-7	CASLRDPSSYEQYF	TGTGCCAGTCTCCGGGACCCCAGCTCCTACGAGCAGTACTTC
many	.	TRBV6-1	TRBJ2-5	CASRLRGETQYF	TGTGCCAGCAGGCTCAGGGGTGAGACCCAGTACTTC
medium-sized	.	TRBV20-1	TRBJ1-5	CSAAGTSNQPQHF	TGCAGTGCCGCCGGCACCAGCAATCAGCCCCAGCATTTT
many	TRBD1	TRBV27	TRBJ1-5	CASSPDRDQPQHF	TGTGCCAGCAGCCCGGACAGGGATCAGCCCCAGCATTTT
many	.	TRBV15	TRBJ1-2	CATSSTGTSNYGYTF	TGTGCCACCAGCAGCACAGGAACTTCTAACTATGGCTACACCTTC
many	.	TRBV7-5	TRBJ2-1	CISVSEAHRGTSSYNEQFF	.
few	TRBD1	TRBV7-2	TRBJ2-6	CASSLGQGFAGANVLTF	TGTGCCAGCAGCTTGGGACAGGGGTTCGCTGGGGCCAACGTCCTGACTTTC
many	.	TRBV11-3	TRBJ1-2	CASSLVGGNLRGYTF	TGTGCCAGCAGCTTAGTTGGGGGAAATCTTCGAGGCTACACCTTC
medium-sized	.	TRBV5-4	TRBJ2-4	CASSLLEENIQYF	TGTGCCAGCAGCTTGTTGGAGGAAAACATTCAGTACTTC
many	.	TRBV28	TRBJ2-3	CASSPLNRGPEDTQYF	TGTGCCAGCAGTCCTCTCAACCGGGGGCCTGAGGATACGCAGTATTTT
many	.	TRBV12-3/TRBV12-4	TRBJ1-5	CASSLISISPQHF	TGTGCCAGCAGTTTAATTAGCATCTCCCCCCAGCATTTT
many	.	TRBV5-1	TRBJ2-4	CASSLDSGTTIQYF	TGCGCCAGCAGCTTAGACTCCGGGACAACCATTCAGTACTTC
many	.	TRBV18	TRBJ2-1	CASSPQREMEPFF	TGTGCCAGCTCACCACAGCGCGAAATGGAGCCTTTCTTC
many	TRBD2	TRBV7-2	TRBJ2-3	CASSQKPRLAGGILDTQYF	TGTGCCAGCAGCCAAAAACCCCGACTAGCGGGAGGTATATTGGATACGCAGTATTTT
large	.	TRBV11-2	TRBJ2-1	CASSLYEGSAIEQFF	TGTGCCAGCAGCTTATACGAGGGTAGCGCGATCGAGCAGTTCTTC
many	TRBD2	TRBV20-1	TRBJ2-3	CSATPGLDTDTQYF	TGCAGTGCAACCCCGGGACTAGACACAGATACGCAGTATTTT
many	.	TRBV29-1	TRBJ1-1	CSDTLNTEAFF	TGCAGCGATACACTGAACACTGAAGCTTTCTTT
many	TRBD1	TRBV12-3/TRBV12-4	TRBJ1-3	CASSPGTENTIYF	TGTGCCAGCAGTCCCGGGACAGAAAACACCATATATTTT
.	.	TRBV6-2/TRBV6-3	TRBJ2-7	CASSYLPTYEQYF	TGTGCCAGCAGTTATCTACCGACCTACGAGCAGTACTTC
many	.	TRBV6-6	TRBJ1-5	CAAALGGNQPQHF	TGTGCCGCCGCCTTGGGGGGCAATCAGCCCCAGCATTTT
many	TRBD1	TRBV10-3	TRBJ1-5	CAITYPGTGNQPQHF	TGTGCCATCACTTACCCCGGGACAGGGAATCAGCCCCAGCATTTT
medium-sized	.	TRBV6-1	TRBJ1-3	CASSEVGVAGNTIYF	TGTGCCAGCAGTGAGGTCGGAGTTGCTGGAAACACCATATATTTT
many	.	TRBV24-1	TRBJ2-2	CATSDFWGPVGTGELFF	TGTGCCACCAGTGATTTCTGGGGGCCGGTGGGCACCGGGGAGCTGTTTTTT
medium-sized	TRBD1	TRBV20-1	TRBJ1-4	CSALPGTGSEKLFF	TGCAGTGCCCTCCCCGGGACAGGCTCTGAAAAACTGTTTTTT
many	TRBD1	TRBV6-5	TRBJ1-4	CASTPDRGRIRKLFF	TGTGCCAGCACCCCCGACAGGGGGCGAATTCGGAAACTGTTTTTT
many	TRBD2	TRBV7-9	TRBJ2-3	CASSLPSGSSVTDTQYF	TGTGCCAGCAGCTTGCCTAGCGGGAGTTCCGTAACAGATACGCAGTATTTT
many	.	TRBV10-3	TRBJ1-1	CAISASEIDRTEAFF	TGTGCCATCAGTGCCTCGGAAATTGATCGCACTGAAGCTTTCTTT
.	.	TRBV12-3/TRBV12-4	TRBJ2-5	CASRGETETQYF	TGTGCCAGCAGAGGAGAGACGGAGACCCAGTACTTC
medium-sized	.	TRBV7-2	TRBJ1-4	CASSLDYGPTEKLFF	TGTGCCAGCAGCTTAGATTATGGGCCCACCGAAAAACTGTTTTTT
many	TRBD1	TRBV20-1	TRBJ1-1	CSARRDRVNTEAFF	TGCAGTGCTAGGAGGGACAGGGTAAACACTGAAGCTTTCTTT
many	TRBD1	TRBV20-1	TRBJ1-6	CSARAVWDRSNSPLHF	TGCAGTGCTAGAGCCGTCTGGGACAGATCTAATTCACCCCTCCACTTT
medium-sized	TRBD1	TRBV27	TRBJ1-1	CASSNFPSGQSTEAFF	TGTGCCAGCAGTAACTTCCCGTCGGGACAGTCTACTGAAGCTTTCTTT
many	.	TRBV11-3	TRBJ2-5	CASGPLETQYF	TGTGCCAGCGGCCCGTTGGAGACCCAGTACTTC
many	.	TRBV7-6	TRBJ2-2	CASSLQTGTNTGELFF	TGTGCCAGCAGCCTACAGACCGGGACGAACACCGGGGAGCTGTTTTTT
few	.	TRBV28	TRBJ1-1	CASMRGTNTEAFF	TGTGCCAGCATGAGAGGGACGAACACTGAAGCTTTCTTT
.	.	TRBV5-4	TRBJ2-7	CASSLFDGAYEQYF	TGTGCCAGCAGCTTGTTTGACGGGGCCTACGAGCAGTACTTC